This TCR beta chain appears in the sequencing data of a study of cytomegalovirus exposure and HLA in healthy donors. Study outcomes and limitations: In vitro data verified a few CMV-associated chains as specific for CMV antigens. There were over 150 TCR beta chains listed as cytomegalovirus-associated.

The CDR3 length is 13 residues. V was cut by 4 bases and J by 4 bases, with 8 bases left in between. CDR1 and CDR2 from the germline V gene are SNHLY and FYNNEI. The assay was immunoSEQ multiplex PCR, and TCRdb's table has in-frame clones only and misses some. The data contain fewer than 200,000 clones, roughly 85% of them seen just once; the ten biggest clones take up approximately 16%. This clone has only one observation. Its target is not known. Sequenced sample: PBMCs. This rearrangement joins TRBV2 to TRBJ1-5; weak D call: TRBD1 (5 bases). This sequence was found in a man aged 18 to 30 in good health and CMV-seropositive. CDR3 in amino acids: CASSASGNQPQHF. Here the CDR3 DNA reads TGTGCCAGCAGTGCCTCAGGGAATCAGCCCCAGCATTTT.